This note documents a single T cell receptor beta chain sequence. Its antigen is undetermined. The data are from a study of shared clonotypes between healthy human individuals. Study-wide points: Non-shared clonotypes were found to have lower generation probabilities than the clonotypes that were shared by all four of the sorted-subset donors.

Here immunoSEQ multiplex PCR was the method, and the copy in TCRdb shows in-frame clones only, minus some. Among approximately 1.5 million clones listed, 95% to 99% were seen once. The CDR3 sequence is 14 residues long. V was cut by 0 bases and J by 9 bases, with 14 bases left in between. Germline V gives CDR1 MNHNS, CDR2 SASEGT. The sequence derives from a man in his thirties or forties in good health. The sample consisted of naive CD4+ T cells sorted from blood. Subset: CD45RA+ positively selected. The chain combines TRBV6-1 with TRBJ2-5; D unclear. DNA of the CDR3: TGTGCCAGCAGTGAAGCGCTTTACTCTCGGGCCCAGTACTTC. Encoded protein: CASSEALYSRAQYF.